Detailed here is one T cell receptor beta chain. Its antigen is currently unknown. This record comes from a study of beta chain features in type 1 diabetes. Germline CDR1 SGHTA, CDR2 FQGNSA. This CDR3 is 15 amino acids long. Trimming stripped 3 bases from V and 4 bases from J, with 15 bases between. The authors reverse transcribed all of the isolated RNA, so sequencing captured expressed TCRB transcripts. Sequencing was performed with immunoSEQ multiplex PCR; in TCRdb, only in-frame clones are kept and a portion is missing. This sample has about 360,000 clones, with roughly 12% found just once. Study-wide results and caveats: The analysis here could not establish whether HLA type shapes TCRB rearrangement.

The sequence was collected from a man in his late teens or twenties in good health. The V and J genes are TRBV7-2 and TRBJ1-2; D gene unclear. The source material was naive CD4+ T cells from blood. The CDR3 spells CASSFRAPGSYGYTF. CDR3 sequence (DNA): TGTGCCAGCAGCTTTAGGGCTCCCGGGAGCTATGGCTACACCTTC.